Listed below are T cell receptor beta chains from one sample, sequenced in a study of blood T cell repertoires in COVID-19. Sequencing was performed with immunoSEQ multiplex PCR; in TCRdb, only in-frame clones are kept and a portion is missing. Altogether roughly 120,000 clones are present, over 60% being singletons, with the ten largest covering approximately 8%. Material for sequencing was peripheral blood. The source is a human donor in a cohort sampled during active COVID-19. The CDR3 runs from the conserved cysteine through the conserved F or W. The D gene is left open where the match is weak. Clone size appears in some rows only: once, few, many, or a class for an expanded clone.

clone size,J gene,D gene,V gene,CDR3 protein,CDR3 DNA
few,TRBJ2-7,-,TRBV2,CASSGQAYEQYF,TGTGCCAGCAGTGGACAGGCCTACGAGCAGTACTTC
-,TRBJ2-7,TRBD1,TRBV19,CASSIGDRGVREQYF,TGTGCCAGTAGTATTGGGGACAGAGGGGTCCGCGAGCAGTACTTC
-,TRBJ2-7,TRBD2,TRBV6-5,CASRPRGGPPYEQYF,TGTGCCAGCAGACCCCGGGGGGGACCCCCCTACGAGCAGTACTTC
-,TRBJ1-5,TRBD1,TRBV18,CASSPGTGNSQPQHF,TGTGCCAGCTCACCAGGGACAGGGAATAGTCAGCCCCAGCATTTT
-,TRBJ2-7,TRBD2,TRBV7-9,CASSHPGTSGRISYEQYF,TGTGCCAGCAGCCACCCCGGGACTAGCGGGAGGATCTCCTACGAGCAGTACTTC
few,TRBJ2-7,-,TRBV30,CAWMRHPSYEQYF,TGTGCCTGGATGCGCCACCCCTCCTACGAGCAGTACTTC
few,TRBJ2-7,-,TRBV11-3,CASSPGRHYEQYF,TGTGCCAGCAGCCCGGGAAGACACTACGAGCAGTACTTC
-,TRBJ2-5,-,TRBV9,CASSVRDTQETQYF,TGTGCCAGCAGCGTCCGGGACACCCAAGAGACCCAGTACTTC
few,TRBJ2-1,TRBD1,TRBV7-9,CASSPRQGSYNEQFF,TGTGCCAGCAGCCCAAGACAGGGTTCCTACAATGAGCAGTTCTTC
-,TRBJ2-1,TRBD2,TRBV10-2,CASSGTSGRFNEQFF,TGCGCCAGCAGTGGAACTAGCGGGAGATTCAATGAGCAGTTCTTC
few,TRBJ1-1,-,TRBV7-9,CASSNRVRGTEAFF,TGTGCCAGCAGCAACAGGGTCCGCGGCACTGAAGCTTTCTTT
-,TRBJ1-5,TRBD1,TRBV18,CASQTGFGNQPQHF,TGTGCCAGTCAGACAGGGTTCGGCAATCAGCCCCAGCATTTT
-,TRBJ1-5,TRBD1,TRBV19,CATGQGSQPQHF,TGTGCCACTGGACAGGGGAGTCAGCCCCAGCATTTT
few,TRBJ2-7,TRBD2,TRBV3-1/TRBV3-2,CASSRSRTSGYEQYF,TGTGCCAGCAGCCGATCTCGGACTAGCGGGTACGAGCAGTACTTC
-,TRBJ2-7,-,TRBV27,CASSLTPRDRTYEQYF,TGTGCCAGCAGTTTAACCCCGCGGGACAGAACCTACGAGCAGTACTTC
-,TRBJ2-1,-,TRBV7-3,CASSQSWAPNAEQFF,TGTGCCAGCAGCCAGTCCTGGGCGCCCAATGCGGAGCAGTTCTTC
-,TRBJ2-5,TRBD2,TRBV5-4,CASSFRLAGGQEETQYF,TGTGCCAGCAGCTTCAGACTAGCGGGAGGACAGGAAGAGACCCAGTACTTC
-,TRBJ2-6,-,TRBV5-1,CASSSPGTGANVLTF,TGCGCCAGCAGCTCCCCAGGGACTGGGGCCAACGTCCTGACTTTC
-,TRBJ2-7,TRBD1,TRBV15,CATSRDQAGGYEQYF,TGTGCCACCAGCAGAGATCAGGCAGGGGGCTACGAGCAGTACTTC
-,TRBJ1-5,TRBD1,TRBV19,CASSIDGGQGALYSNQPQHF,TGTGCCAGTAGTATAGATGGGGGACAGGGAGCCCTTTATAGCAATCAGCCCCAGCATTTT
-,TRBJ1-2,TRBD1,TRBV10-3,CAISAPTTGGENYGYTF,TGTGCCATCAGTGCTCCGACAACAGGGGGGGAAAACTATGGCTACACCTTC
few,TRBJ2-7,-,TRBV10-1,CASSASGDYEQYF,TGCGCCAGCAGCGCGTCCGGTGACTACGAGCAGTACTTC
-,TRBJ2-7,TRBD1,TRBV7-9,CASSFTGAGHEQYF,TGTGCCAGCAGCTTTACAGGGGCTGGACACGAGCAGTACTTC
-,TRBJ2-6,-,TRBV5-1,CASTLGVSGANVLTF,TGCGCCAGCACCCTCGGAGTCTCTGGGGCCAACGTCCTGACTTTC
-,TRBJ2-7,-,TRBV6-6,CASSTTGIHEQYF,TGTGCCAGCAGTACAACAGGGATCCACGAGCAGTACTTC
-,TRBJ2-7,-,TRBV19,CATQGPHEQYF,TGTGCCACCCAGGGCCCCCACGAGCAGTACTTC
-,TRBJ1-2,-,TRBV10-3,CAISSGQLYGYTF,TGTGCCATCAGCTCAGGACAGCTCTATGGCTACACCTTC
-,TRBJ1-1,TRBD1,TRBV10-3,CAITGTAQNTEAFF,TGTGCCATCACTGGGACAGCCCAGAACACTGAAGCTTTCTTT
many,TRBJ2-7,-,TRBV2,CARREQDSYEQYF,TGTGCCAGGCGAGAACAGGACTCCTACGAGCAGTACTTC
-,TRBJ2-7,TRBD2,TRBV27,CASSLGPAGEQYF,TGTGCCAGCAGCCTGGGCCCAGCGGGGGAGCAGTACTTC
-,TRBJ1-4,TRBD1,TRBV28,CASSAPGGDEKLFF,TGTGCCAGCAGCGCCCCAGGGGGAGATGAAAAACTGTTTTTT
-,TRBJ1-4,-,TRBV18,CASSPLLDSKNEKLFF,TGTGCCAGCTCACCACTCCTGGACAGCAAGAATGAAAAACTGTTTTTT
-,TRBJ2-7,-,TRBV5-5,CASSFLREEQYF,TGTGCCAGCAGCTTTCTAAGGGAGGAGCAGTACTTC
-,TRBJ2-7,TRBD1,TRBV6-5,CASSWQGAGEQYF,TGTGCCAGCAGTTGGCAGGGGGCGGGAGAGCAGTACTTC
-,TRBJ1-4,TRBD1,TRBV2,CASRPGTGGTKLFF,TGTGCCAGCAGACCCGGGACAGGGGGCACGAAACTGTTTTTT
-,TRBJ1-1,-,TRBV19,CASSIDQVGSTEAFF,TGTGCCAGTAGTATAGATCAGGTTGGGAGCACTGAAGCTTTCTTT
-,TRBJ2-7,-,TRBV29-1,CSVESGETYEQYF,TGCAGCGTTGAGTCGGGGGAAACCTACGAGCAGTACTTC
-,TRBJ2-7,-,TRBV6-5,CAGGNPYSYEQYF,TGTGCCGGAGGCAACCCGTACTCCTACGAGCAGTACTTC
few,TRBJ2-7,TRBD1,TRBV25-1,CASSTGVYEQYF,TGTGCCAGCAGTACAGGGGTCTACGAGCAGTACTTC
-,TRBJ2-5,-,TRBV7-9,CASSLGGGGQETQYF,TGTGCCAGCAGCCTGGGAGGGGGAGGGCAAGAGACCCAGTACTTC
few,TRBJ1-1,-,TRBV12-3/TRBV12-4,CASSPTENTEAFF,TGTGCCAGCAGCCCGACAGAGAACACTGAAGCTTTCTTT